This entry lists 29 T cell receptor beta chains sequenced from one sample in a study of pediatric ulcerative colitis. Profiling relied on immunoSEQ multiplex PCR, and the TCRdb table lists in-frame clones only, not all of them. This table has around 14,000 clones, approximately 90% appearing once. Material for sequencing was blood. The receptors originated from a boy younger than 18 with moderate ulcerative colitis.

The chain is built from TRBV6-4 and TRBJ2-6; no reliable D call. Trimming stripped 6 bases from V and 3 bases from J, with 15 bases between. Germline CDR1 reads MRHNA; CDR2 reads SNTAGT. The CDR3 covers 16 residues. The CDR3 reads CASSQTLSYGANVLTF. DNA for the CDR3: TGTGCCAGCAGCCAGACCCTTAGTTATGGGGCCAACGTCCTGACTTTC.

The chain couples TRBV5-4 to TRBJ1-4; D remains ambiguous. Germline V gene lookup returns CDR1 SGHNT and CDR2 YYREEE (reference sequence). V lost 0 bases, J lost 4 bases, and 10 bases lay in between. The length of the CDR3 is 15 residues. The CDR3 sequence: CASSLVGVGNEKLFF. The DNA of the CDR3 is TGTGCCAGCAGCTTGGTCGGGGTCGGTAATGAAAAACTGTTTTTT.

The rearrangement joins TRBV5-1 to TRBJ2-5; 9 bases fit TRBD1. The germline V gene has CDR1 SGHRS and CDR2 YFSETQ. The CDR3 totals 14 residues. Trimming cost V 4 bases and J 7 bases; bases outside gene matches: 8. The CDR3 here is CASSQGTGTATQYF. The CDR3 bases are TGCGCCAGCAGCCAAGGGACAGGGACGGCGACCCAGTACTTC.

The V gene is TRBV6-4, the J gene TRBJ2-7; 7 bases fit TRBD1. The ends lost 5 bases at V and 1 base at J; junction bases unmatched: 8. There are 15 residues in the CDR3. Germline CDR1 is MRHNA and CDR2 is SNTAGT. CDR3 DNA sequence: TGTGCCAGCAGTTCTGGGGCAGGGGGATCCTACGAGCAGTACTTC. It specifies CASSSGAGGSYEQYF.

Comments on this clone: At one end, the junction sequence differs from germline, possibly due to a read error. This chain connects TRBV7-9 to TRBJ2-5, with D tentatively TRBD2 (5 bases). Germline loops: CDR1 SEHNR, CDR2 FQNEAQ (reference sequence). This CDR3 region has 16 residues. Here the CDR3 reads CASSVAGLSYQETQYF. As DNA, the CDR3 is TGTGCCAGCAGCGTAGCAGGACTCTCGTACCAAGAGACCCAGTACTTC.

Points on this clone: The junction does not match germline at one end; this may be a read error. The gene calls are TRBV30 and TRBJ2-1; 7 nucleotides agree with TRBD2. Germline V gene data show CDR1 as GTSNPN and CDR2 as SVGIG (reference sequence). The CDR3 consists of 12 residues. CDR3 sequence (DNA): TGTGCCTGGAGTCCATGGACCGGGACTAAGGTCTTC. It codes for CAWSPWTGTKVF.

The chain combines TRBV27 with TRBJ1-1; no clear D. Germline CDR1 and CDR2: MNHEY and SMNVEV (reference sequence). CDR3 length: 14 residues. Trimming cost V 10 bases and J 4 bases, with 19 bases left between them. The CDR3 is CATYSPSAGTEAFF. CDR3 in DNA: TGTGCCACCTATTCCCCTAGTGCGGGCACTGAAGCTTTCTTT.

V usage is TRBV7-6 and J usage is TRBJ2-1, with 10 bases lining up with TRBD2. The germline gives CDR1 SGHVS, CDR2 FNYEAQ. J gave up 6 bases and V 5 bases, and 7 bases lay outside the gene matches. The CDR3 contains 15 residues. CDR3 nucleotides: TGTGCCAGCAGCGGCCAAGCGGGAGGGGGCAATGAGCAGTTCTTC. Its protein product is CASSGQAGGGNEQFF.

Only one count was recorded for this clone. The chain combines TRBV28 with TRBJ1-2, with D tentatively TRBD1 (6 bases). V was pared by 8 bases and J by 5 bases, with 18 bases between. This CDR3 comprises 14 residues. Germline values: CDR1 MDHEN, CDR2 SYDVKM. The CDR3 is CASSTRIRGYGYTF. The DNA for the CDR3 is TGTGCCAGCTCGACTCGGATAAGGGGGTATGGCTACACCTTC.

The J gene is TRBJ1-4, the V gene TRBV6-5, with D unclear. Germline CDR1 and CDR2: MNHEY and SVGAGI. The CDR3 is 11 residues long. V lost 10 bases to trimming and J lost 4 bases, with 7 bases between them. The CDR3 spells CATEFNEKLFF. As DNA, the CDR3 is TGTGCCACCGAGTTTAATGAAAAACTGTTTTTT.

The chain employs TRBV11-2 and TRBJ2-4; no clear D gene. Trimming took 1 base from V and 3 from J, leaving 10 bases between them. The CDR3 has 15 residues. Germline CDR1 is SGHAT and CDR2 is FQNNGV. Here the CDR3 DNA reads TGTGCCAGCAGCTTAGTAGGTACAAGCAAAAACATTCAGTACTTC. This gives the protein CASSLVGTSKNIQYF.

The chain couples TRBV7-8 to TRBJ2-2; no clear D gene. The length of the CDR3 is 14 residues. Germline V gives CDR1 SGHVS, CDR2 FQNEAQ. Deletions cut 1 base from V and 4 bases from J, with 7 bases between. The chain's CDR3 is CASSLGVITGELFF. CDR3 nucleotide sequence: TGTGCCAGCAGCTTAGGGGTGATCACCGGGGAGCTGTTTTTT.

The chain has TRBV19 and TRBJ1-4; D is undetermined. In germline, CDR1 is LNHDA, CDR2 SQIVND (reference sequence). CDR3 size: 15 residues. V was clipped by 8 bases and J by 0 bases, with 13 bases between them. The CDR3 coding sequence is TGTGCCAGTGTATATCGTAGTGCAACTAATGAAAAACTGTTTTTT. Protein sequence: CASVYRSATNEKLFF.

This clone was observed a single time. This sequence joins TRBV5-1 and TRBJ2-5, with D uncertain. The germline CDR1 and CDR2 sequences are SGHRS and YFSETQ. This CDR3 comprises 11 residues. With 4 bases removed from V and 1 base from J, the gap between germline ends came to 2 bases. CDR3 in DNA: TGCGCCAGCAGCATCCAAGAGACCCAGTACTTC. As protein: CASSIQETQYF.

The chain carries TRBV7-2 and TRBJ2-5; no clear D. CDR1 and CDR2 (germline): SGHTA, FQGNSA. V was shortened by 4 bases and J by 0 bases, with 6 bases between the two germline ends. The CDR3 is 13 amino acids. The CDR3 region has the DNA TGTGCCAGCAGCTGGGCGGACCAAGAGACCCAGTACTTC. Translation: CASSWADQETQYF.

The chain joins TRBV11-2 to TRBJ1-1; tentatively, D is TRBD1 (5 bases). The CDR3 length is 16 residues. The V gene lost 5 bases and the J gene lost 0 bases, with 16 bases spanning the gap. Germline loops: CDR1 SGHAT, CDR2 FQNNGV. The CDR3 sequence is CASSTHLVGVNTEAFF. Written as DNA, the CDR3 is TGTGCCAGCAGCACCCACTTGGTAGGGGTGAACACTGAAGCTTTCTTT.

This clone was seen only once. The chain links TRBV9 to TRBJ2-7, with TRBD1 matching 7 bases. Germline V gene sequence: CDR1 SGDLS, CDR2 YYNGEE. With V trimmed by 3 bases and J by 6 bases, 15 bases remained unmatched. CDR3 length: 16 residues. The CDR3 is CASSEGPGQYPFEQYF. For the CDR3, the DNA is TGTGCCAGCAGCGAGGGACCGGGACAGTACCCTTTCGAGCAGTACTTC.

The chain has TRBV14 and TRBJ2-3, with TRBD2 matching 10 bases. V lost 4 bases and J lost 1; bases outside the gene matches: 2. Per germline, CDR1 SGHDN and CDR2 FVKESK. This CDR3 region has 15 residues. The CDR3 is CASSLTSGGTDTQYF. The CDR3, as DNA: TGTGCCAGCAGCCTCACTAGCGGGGGCACAGATACGCAGTATTTT.

The gene calls are TRBV5-4 and TRBJ2-2; 11 bases match TRBD2. CDR3 length: 15 residues. Germline V gene lookup returns CDR1 SGHNT and CDR2 YYREEE (reference sequence). The V and J ends lost 1 base and 5 bases, in that order; junction bases with no gene match: 1. For the CDR3, the DNA is TGTGCCAGCAGCTTGACTAGCGGGAGTACCGGGGAGCTGTTTTTT. Amino acids: CASSLTSGSTGELFF.

This clone was observed once. The chain combines TRBV28 with TRBJ1-4; the D gene is possibly TRBD1 (5 bases). This CDR3 region has 16 residues. Germline CDR1 MDHEN, CDR2 SYDVKM. V shed 2 bases and J shed 4 bases, with 14 bases lying between them. CDR3 protein: CASSLGQLASNEKLFF. The CDR3 coding sequence is TGTGCCAGCAGTTTAGGACAACTAGCTAGTAATGAAAAACTGTTTTTT.

In its sample, this clone was seen a few times. The J gene is TRBJ1-2, the V gene TRBV5-5; no definite D call. Germline V lookup: CDR1 SGHKS, CDR2 YYEKEE (reference sequence). The V gene lost 0 bases and the J gene lost 4 bases, with 10 bases spanning the gap. The length of the CDR3 is 14 residues. The CDR3 coding sequence is TGTGCCAGCAGCTTGGGCGGAGCGGCCTATGGCTACACCTTC. Amino acid sequence: CASSLGGAAYGYTF.

This rearrangement joins TRBV18 to TRBJ2-2; no firm D call. V shed 3 bases and J shed 6 bases, with 17 bases lying between them. The CDR3 consists of 16 residues. Germline-derived CDR1 and CDR2 are KGHSH and LQKENI. The CDR3 region is CASSPSRQVLAGELFF. CDR3 in DNA: TGTGCCAGCTCACCCTCGCGGCAGGTACTGGCCGGGGAGCTGTTTTTT.

This chain joins TRBV11-3 and TRBJ2-1; D unclear. The V and J ends lost 4 bases and 7 bases respectively, with 14 bases between them. The CDR3 is 14 amino acids. The germline V gene has CDR1 SGHNT and CDR2 YENEEA. This CDR3 reads CASSSPPELNEQFF. The CDR3 coding sequence is TGTGCCAGCAGCTCCCCCCCTGAACTGAATGAGCAGTTCTTC.

The rearrangement uses TRBV30 and TRBJ1-1; possibly TRBD1 for D (6 bases). Germline V CDR1 and CDR2: GTSNPN, SVGIG (reference sequence). Trimming stripped 2 bases from V and 1 base from J, with 14 bases between. There are 15 residues in the CDR3. The CDR3 DNA reads TGTGCCTGGAGTTCGTGGGGGCGCGGGAACACTGAAGCTTTCTTT. Translation gives CAWSSWGRGNTEAFF.

This rearrangement joins TRBV9 to TRBJ1-2, with 10 bases aligning to TRBD1. This CDR3 is built from 16 residues. Per the germline V gene, CDR1 is SGDLS and CDR2 is YYNGEE. Trimming took 4 bases from V and 6 from J; bases not matched to a gene: 12. CDR3 protein: CASSPTGRTGGNGYTF. The CDR3 bases are TGTGCCAGCAGCCCCACTGGGCGGACAGGGGGTAATGGCTACACCTTC.

The CDR3 nucleotides read TGTGCCAGCAGCCCGCAGGGTGGGGGTGAAAAACTGTTTTTT. Protein: CASSPQGGGEKLFF. The J gene is TRBJ1-4, the V gene TRBV5-4, with a possible D match to TRBD1 (5 bases). This CDR3 spans 14 amino acids. The V gene lost 4 bases and the J gene lost 7 bases, with 14 bases spanning the gap. Germline V gene data show CDR1 as SGHNT and CDR2 as YYREEE (reference sequence).

The chain couples TRBV27 to TRBJ2-1, with TRBD2 identical over 13 bases. The CDR3 runs 16 residues. Germline loops: CDR1 MNHEY, CDR2 SMNVEV (reference sequence). V lost 5 bases and J lost 10; bases outside the gene matches: 11. CDR3: CASSPWTSGRLHEQFF. DNA of the CDR3: TGTGCCAGCAGTCCTTGGACTAGCGGGAGACTCCACGAGCAGTTCTTC.

This chain joins TRBV28 and TRBJ2-4, with D tentatively TRBD2 (7 bases). The CDR3 is 16 residues long. V was shortened by 3 bases and J by 0 bases, with 12 bases between the two germline ends. The V gene's germline CDR1 is MDHEN and CDR2 SYDVKM. For the CDR3, the DNA is TGTGCCAGCAGTTTGGTGGGAGGGGGAGCCAAAAACATTCAGTACTTC. It yields the protein CASSLVGGGAKNIQYF.

The chain links TRBV7-8 to TRBJ2-3; 10 bases align to TRBD2. CDR1 SGHVS and CDR2 FQNEAQ come from the germline V gene. The trim removed 2 bases at V and 0 bases at J, leaving 14 bases unmatched. CDR3 size: 20 residues. The CDR3 coding sequence is TGTGCCAGCAGCTTACAAGGGCTAGCGGGAGTTGAAGTTAGCACAGATACGCAGTATTTT. This encodes CASSLQGLAGVEVSTDTQYF.